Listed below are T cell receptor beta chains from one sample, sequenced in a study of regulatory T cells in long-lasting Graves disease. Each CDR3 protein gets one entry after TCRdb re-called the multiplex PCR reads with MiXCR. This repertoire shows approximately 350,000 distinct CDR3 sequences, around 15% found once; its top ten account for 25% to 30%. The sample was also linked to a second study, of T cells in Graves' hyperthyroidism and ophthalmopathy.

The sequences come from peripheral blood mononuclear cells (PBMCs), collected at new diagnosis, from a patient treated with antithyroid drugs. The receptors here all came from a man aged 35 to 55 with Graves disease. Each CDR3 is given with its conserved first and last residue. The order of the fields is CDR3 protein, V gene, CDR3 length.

cdr3_aa: CASSQAPPQGSTDTQYF
v_call: TRBV4-1
cdr3_length: 17

cdr3_aa: CSAGRDGRISEAFF
v_call: TRBV29-1
cdr3_length: 14

cdr3_aa: CASSPPSRATSGNTIYF
v_call: TRBV18
cdr3_length: 17

cdr3_aa: CSAPKSGRIQPQHF
v_call: TRBV20-1
cdr3_length: 14

cdr3_aa: CASSLEGLQGTDTQYF
v_call: TRBV5-1
cdr3_length: 16

cdr3_aa: CASGLDDQPQHF
v_call: TRBV12-5
cdr3_length: 12

cdr3_aa: CASSSPTSGGSTDTQYF
v_call: TRBV5-1
cdr3_length: 17

cdr3_aa: CASSRLAGGAYEQYF
v_call: TRBV28
cdr3_length: 15

cdr3_aa: CASGRGEDGTDTQYF
v_call: TRBV12-3/TRBV12-4
cdr3_length: 15

cdr3_aa: CASSYQVYYEQYF
v_call: TRBV6-5
cdr3_length: 13

cdr3_aa: CASSQNLAYEQYF
v_call: TRBV4-3
cdr3_length: 13

cdr3_aa: CASALTDTQYF
v_call: TRBV28
cdr3_length: 11

cdr3_aa: CASSRTGTDSQFF
v_call: TRBV6-1
cdr3_length: 13

cdr3_aa: CASSFQEGDTQYF
v_call: TRBV5-1
cdr3_length: 13

cdr3_aa: CASSYGYGLRDEQYF
v_call: TRBV28
cdr3_length: 15

cdr3_aa: CASSRHRVRGEKLFF
v_call: TRBV18
cdr3_length: 15

cdr3_aa: CSVEEGAAFF
v_call: TRBV29-1
cdr3_length: 10

cdr3_aa: CASSFRQLNEKLFF
v_call: TRBV28
cdr3_length: 14

cdr3_aa: CASKTGMAEQYF
v_call: TRBV2
cdr3_length: 12

cdr3_aa: CASSPPALLRRDTQYF
v_call: TRBV18
cdr3_length: 16

cdr3_aa: CSCQGGAEAFF
v_call: TRBV29-1
cdr3_length: 11

cdr3_aa: CASSLEGPTSYEQYF
v_call: TRBV5-4
cdr3_length: 15

cdr3_aa: CASRFQGGTGELFF
v_call: TRBV19
cdr3_length: 14

cdr3_aa: CASSLAPTGTEGANVLTF
v_call: TRBV5-1
cdr3_length: 18

cdr3_aa: CASSLRDGFNTGELFF
v_call: TRBV5-1
cdr3_length: 16

cdr3_aa: CASNSQDGELFF
v_call: TRBV7-3
cdr3_length: 12

cdr3_aa: CATSDSFTYEQYF
v_call: TRBV24-1
cdr3_length: 13

cdr3_aa: CASRTGSRTDTQYF
v_call: TRBV5-1
cdr3_length: 14

cdr3_aa: CSARDPLGTGDEQYF
v_call: TRBV20-1
cdr3_length: 15

cdr3_aa: CSATEGQGRTDTQYF
v_call: TRBV20-1
cdr3_length: 15

cdr3_aa: CAGRGLNTGELFF
v_call: TRBV7-9
cdr3_length: 13

cdr3_aa: CASSLYVMAGATYEQYF
v_call: TRBV7-8
cdr3_length: 17

cdr3_aa: CASSPPATRDTQYF
v_call: TRBV18
cdr3_length: 14

cdr3_aa: CASSPGTVRNEKLFF
v_call: TRBV9
cdr3_length: 15

cdr3_aa: CASRVTGTDTQYF
v_call: TRBV6-1
cdr3_length: 13

cdr3_aa: CASSYLQGGYEQYF
v_call: TRBV6-5
cdr3_length: 14

cdr3_aa: CASSFRQGNNEQYF
v_call: TRBV12-3/TRBV12-4
cdr3_length: 14

cdr3_aa: CASSQDFVSGGSYEQYF
v_call: TRBV4-3
cdr3_length: 17

cdr3_aa: CASSLAGGLGNEQFF
v_call: TRBV7-9
cdr3_length: 15

cdr3_aa: CASRFWGQGLNTGELFF
v_call: TRBV6-1
cdr3_length: 17

cdr3_aa: CASSPEEGKQYF
v_call: TRBV7-6
cdr3_length: 12

cdr3_aa: CASSLDGGADNTQYF
v_call: TRBV5-1
cdr3_length: 15

cdr3_aa: CSASRLSRDRGYGYTF
v_call: TRBV20-1
cdr3_length: 16

cdr3_aa: CSALDGKEYQETQYF
v_call: TRBV20-1
cdr3_length: 15

cdr3_aa: CATSGGQGTHEQYF
v_call: TRBV24-1
cdr3_length: 14

cdr3_aa: CASSPHLGQPYEQYF
v_call: TRBV12-3/TRBV12-4
cdr3_length: 15

cdr3_aa: CASSYVPDTQYF
v_call: TRBV6-2/TRBV6-3
cdr3_length: 12

cdr3_aa: CASSLSSGGNEQFF
v_call: TRBV7-8
cdr3_length: 14

cdr3_aa: CASSYGTGDQETQYF
v_call: TRBV6-2/TRBV6-3
cdr3_length: 15

cdr3_aa: CASQNRATNEKLFF
v_call: TRBV28
cdr3_length: 14

cdr3_aa: CASSRMAGAKEGYTF
v_call: TRBV5-1
cdr3_length: 15

cdr3_aa: CASSIYVNNEQFF
v_call: TRBV19
cdr3_length: 13

cdr3_aa: CASSLRMRLTEAFF
v_call: TRBV3-1
cdr3_length: 14

cdr3_aa: CASSPGDTTNYGYTF
v_call: TRBV5-1
cdr3_length: 15

cdr3_aa: CASKRDRYSNEQFF
v_call: TRBV12-3/TRBV12-4
cdr3_length: 14

cdr3_aa: CASSLDGWGSNQPQHF
v_call: TRBV11-2
cdr3_length: 16

cdr3_aa: CASSLSGGGTQYF
v_call: TRBV28
cdr3_length: 13

cdr3_aa: CSATMGMAYEQYF
v_call: TRBV29-1
cdr3_length: 13

cdr3_aa: CASMRDRDTGELFF
v_call: TRBV5-6
cdr3_length: 14

cdr3_aa: CASSPDFMGYNEQFF
v_call: TRBV7-2
cdr3_length: 15